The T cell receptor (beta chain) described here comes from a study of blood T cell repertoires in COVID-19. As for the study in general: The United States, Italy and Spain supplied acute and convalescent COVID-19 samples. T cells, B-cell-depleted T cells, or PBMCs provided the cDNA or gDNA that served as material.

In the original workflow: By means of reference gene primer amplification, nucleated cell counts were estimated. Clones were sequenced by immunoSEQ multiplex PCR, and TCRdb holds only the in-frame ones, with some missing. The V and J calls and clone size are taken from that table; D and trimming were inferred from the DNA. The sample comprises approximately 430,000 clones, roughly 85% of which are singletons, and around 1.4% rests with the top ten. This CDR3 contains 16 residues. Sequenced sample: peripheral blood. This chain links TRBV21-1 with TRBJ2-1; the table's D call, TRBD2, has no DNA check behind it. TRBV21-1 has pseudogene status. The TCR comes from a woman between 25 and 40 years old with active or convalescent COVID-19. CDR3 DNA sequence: TGTGCCAGCAGCCGTAGGACTAGCGGGAGGAACAATGAGCAGTTCTTC. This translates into CASSRRTSGRNNEQFF.